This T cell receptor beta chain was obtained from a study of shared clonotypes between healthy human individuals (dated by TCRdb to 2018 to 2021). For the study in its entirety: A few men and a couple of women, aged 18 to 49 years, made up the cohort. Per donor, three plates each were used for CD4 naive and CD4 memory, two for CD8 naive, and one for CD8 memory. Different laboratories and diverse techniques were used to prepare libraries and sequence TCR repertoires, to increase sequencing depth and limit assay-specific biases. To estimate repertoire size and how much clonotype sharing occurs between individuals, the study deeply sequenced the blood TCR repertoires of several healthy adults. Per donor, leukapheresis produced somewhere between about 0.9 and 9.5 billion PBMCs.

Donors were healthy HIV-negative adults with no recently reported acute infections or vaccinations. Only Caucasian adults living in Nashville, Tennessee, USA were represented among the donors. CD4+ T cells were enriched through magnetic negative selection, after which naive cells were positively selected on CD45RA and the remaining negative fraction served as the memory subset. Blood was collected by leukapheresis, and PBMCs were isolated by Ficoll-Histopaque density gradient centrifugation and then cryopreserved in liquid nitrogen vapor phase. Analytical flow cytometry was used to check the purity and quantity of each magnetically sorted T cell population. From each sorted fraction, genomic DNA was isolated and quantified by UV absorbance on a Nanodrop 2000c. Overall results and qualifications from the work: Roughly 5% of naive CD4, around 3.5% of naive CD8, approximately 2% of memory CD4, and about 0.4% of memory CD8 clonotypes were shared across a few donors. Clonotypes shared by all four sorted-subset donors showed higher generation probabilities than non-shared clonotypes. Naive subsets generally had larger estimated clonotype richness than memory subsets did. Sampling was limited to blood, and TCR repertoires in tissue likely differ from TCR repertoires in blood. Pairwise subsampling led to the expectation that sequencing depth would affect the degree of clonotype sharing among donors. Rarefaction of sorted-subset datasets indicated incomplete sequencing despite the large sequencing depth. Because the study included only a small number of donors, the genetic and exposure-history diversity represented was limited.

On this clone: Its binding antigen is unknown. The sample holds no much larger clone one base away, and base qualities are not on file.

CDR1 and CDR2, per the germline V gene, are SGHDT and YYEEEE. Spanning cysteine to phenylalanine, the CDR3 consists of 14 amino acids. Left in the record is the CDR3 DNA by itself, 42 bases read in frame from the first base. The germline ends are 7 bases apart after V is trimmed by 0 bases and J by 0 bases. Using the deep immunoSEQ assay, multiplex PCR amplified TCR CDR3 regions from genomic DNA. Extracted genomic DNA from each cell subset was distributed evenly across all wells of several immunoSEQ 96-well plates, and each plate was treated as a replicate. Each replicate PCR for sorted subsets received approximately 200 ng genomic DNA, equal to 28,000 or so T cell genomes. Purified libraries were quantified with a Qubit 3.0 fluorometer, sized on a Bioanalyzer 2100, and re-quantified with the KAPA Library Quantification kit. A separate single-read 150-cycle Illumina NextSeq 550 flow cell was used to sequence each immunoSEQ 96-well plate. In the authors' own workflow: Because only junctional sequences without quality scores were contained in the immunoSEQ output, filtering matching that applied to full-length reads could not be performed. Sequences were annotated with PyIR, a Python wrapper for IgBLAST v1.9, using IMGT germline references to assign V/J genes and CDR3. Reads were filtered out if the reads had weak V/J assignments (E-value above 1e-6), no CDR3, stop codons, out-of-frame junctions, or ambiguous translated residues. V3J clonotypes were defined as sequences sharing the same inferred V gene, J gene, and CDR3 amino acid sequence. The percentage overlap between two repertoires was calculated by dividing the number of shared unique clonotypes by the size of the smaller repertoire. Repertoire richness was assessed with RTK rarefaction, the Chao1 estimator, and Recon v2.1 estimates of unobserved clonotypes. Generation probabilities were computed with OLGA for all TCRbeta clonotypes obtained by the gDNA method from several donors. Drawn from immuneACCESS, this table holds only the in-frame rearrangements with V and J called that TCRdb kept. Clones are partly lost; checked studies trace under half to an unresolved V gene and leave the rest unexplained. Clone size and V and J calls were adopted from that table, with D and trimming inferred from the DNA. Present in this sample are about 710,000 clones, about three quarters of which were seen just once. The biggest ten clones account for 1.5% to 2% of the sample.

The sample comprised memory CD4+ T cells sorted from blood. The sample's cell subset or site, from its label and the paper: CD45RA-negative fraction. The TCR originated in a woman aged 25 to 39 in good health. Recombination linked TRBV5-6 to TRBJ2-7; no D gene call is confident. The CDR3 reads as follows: CASSLGPASYEQYF. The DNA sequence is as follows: TGTGCCAGCAGCTTGGGGCCGGCCTCCTACGAGCAGTACTTC.